This entry describes one T cell receptor (beta chain). The target antigen is unknown. Unmatched junction bases numbered 8, after V lost 3 bases and J lost 4 bases. The germline V gene has CDR1 LNHDA and CDR2 SQIVND (reference sequence). The CDR3 runs 16 residues. The sample is drawn from a study of cytomegalovirus exposure and HLA in healthy donors. Notes on the study in general: High specificity and sensitivity for cytomegalovirus status were reported for the classifier.

TCRdb's copy holds only in-frame clones and misses some; the assay was immunoSEQ multiplex PCR. The sample has about 63,000 clones, 89% seen once. This receptor was taken from a woman between 18 and 29 years old in good health and CMV-seronegative. Sequenced: PBMCs. V usage is TRBV19 and J usage is TRBJ2-2; 7 nucleotides line up with TRBD1. The CDR3 sequence: CASSIRRGRGTGELFF. The DNA for the CDR3 is TGTGCCAGTAGTATCAGAAGGGGGCGAGGCACCGGGGAGCTGTTTTTT.